This T cell receptor (beta chain) was documented in a study of T cell repertoires in ileal Crohn's disease. Points from the study as a whole: Endoscopic recurrence occurred in every patient whose clonality exceeded 26.8%. Active smokers at surgery had more clonal expansions than non-smokers.

This CDR3 contains 14 residues. The V segment lost 9 bases and the J segment 0 bases; nucleotides outside the gene matches: 4. CDR1 MNHNS and CDR2 SASEGT come from the germline V gene. Details on this clone: What it binds is not known.

Five hundred nanograms of biopsy DNA per sample underwent TCRB immunosequencing. Here immunoSEQ multiplex PCR was the method, and the copy in TCRdb shows in-frame clones only, minus some. The table has about 8,000 clones, about 95% seen once. The rearrangement uses TRBV6-1 and TRBJ1-3; TRBD1 matches at 8 bases. The TCR was taken from an adult with Crohn's disease. Material: ileal tissue. In nucleotides, the CDR3 is TGTGCCAGTATGGACAGGGCCTCTGGAAACACCATATATTTT. This gives the protein CASMDRASGNTIYF.